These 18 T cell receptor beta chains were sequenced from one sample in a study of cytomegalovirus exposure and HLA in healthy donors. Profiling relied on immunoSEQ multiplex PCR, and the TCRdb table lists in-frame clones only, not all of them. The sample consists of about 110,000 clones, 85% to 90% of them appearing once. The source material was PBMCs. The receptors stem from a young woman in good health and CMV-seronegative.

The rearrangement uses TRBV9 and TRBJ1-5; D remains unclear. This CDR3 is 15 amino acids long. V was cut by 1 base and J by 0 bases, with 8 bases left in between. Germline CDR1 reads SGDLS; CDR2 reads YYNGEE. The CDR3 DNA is TGTGCCAGCAGCGTACAAGGAGGTAGCAATCAGCCCCAGCATTTT. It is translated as CASSVQGGSNQPQHF.

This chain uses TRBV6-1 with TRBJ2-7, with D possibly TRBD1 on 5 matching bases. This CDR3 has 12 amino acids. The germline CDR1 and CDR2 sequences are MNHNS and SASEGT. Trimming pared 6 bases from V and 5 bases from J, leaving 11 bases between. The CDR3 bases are TGTGCCAGCAGCGGCTCAGGGCACGAGCAGTACTTC. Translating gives CASSGSGHEQYF.

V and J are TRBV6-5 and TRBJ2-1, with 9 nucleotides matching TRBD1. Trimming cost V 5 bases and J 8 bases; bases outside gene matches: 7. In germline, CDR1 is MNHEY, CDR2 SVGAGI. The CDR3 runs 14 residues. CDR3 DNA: TGTGCCAGCAGTCCCGGGACAGGGACCTATGAGCAGTTCTTC. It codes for CASSPGTGTYEQFF.

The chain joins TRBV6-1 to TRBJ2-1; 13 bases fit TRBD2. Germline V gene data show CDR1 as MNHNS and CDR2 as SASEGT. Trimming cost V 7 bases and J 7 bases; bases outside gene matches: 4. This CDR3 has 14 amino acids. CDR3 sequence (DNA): TGTGCCAGCAAACTAGCGGGGGGGCCTAATGAGCAGTTCTTC. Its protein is CASKLAGGPNEQFF.

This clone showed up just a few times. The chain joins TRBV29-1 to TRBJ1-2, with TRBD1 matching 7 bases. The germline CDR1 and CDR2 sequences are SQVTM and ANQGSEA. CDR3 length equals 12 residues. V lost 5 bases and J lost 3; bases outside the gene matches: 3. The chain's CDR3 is CSVHGTDYGYTF. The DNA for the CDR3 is TGCAGCGTTCACGGGACAGACTATGGCTACACCTTC.

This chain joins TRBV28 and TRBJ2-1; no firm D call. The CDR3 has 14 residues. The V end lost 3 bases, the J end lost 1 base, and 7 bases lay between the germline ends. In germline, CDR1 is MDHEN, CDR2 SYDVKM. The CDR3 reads CASSLVGSYNEQFF. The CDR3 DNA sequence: TGTGCCAGCAGTTTGGTCGGTTCCTACAATGAGCAGTTCTTC.

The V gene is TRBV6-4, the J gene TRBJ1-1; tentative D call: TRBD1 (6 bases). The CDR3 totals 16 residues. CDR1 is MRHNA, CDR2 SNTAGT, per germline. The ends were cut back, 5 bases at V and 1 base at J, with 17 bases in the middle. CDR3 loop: CASSYPGHLRNTEAFF. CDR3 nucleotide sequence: TGTGCCAGCAGTTACCCGGGACACCTAAGGAACACTGAAGCTTTCTTT.

This CDR3 reads CASSQTSTDTQYF. The CDR3 DNA is TGTGCCAGCAGCCAAACAAGCACAGATACGCAGTATTTT. The chain combines TRBV4-2 with TRBJ2-3; D call uncertain. V lost 2 bases to trimming and J lost 0 bases, with 3 bases between them. Per germline, CDR1 LGHNA and CDR2 YNFKEQ. The CDR3 is 13 amino acids.

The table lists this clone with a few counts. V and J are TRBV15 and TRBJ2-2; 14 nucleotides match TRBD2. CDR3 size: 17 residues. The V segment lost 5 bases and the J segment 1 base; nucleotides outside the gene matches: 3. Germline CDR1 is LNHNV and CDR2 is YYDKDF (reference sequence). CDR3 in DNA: TGTGCCACCAGCGCAGGACTAGCGGGGGGGAACACCGGGGAGCTGTTTTTT. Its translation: CATSAGLAGGNTGELFF.

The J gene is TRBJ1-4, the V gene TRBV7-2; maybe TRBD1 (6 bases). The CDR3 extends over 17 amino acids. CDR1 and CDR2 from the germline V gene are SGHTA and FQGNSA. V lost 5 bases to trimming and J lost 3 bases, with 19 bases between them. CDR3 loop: CASSVDTGLGSNEKLFF. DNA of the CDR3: TGTGCCAGCAGCGTGGACACAGGGTTAGGATCTAATGAAAAACTGTTTTTT.

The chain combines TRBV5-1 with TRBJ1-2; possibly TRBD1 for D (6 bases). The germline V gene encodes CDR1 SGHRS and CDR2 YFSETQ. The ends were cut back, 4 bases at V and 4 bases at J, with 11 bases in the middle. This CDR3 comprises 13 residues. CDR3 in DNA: TGCGCCAGCAGCCCGGACAGCCTCTATGGCTACACCTTC. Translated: CASSPDSLYGYTF.

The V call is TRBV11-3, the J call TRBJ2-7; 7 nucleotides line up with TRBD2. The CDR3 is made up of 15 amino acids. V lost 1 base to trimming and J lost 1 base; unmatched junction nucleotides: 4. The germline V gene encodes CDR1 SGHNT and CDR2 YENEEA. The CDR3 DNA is TGTGCCAGCAGCTTAGGTGGCGGGAGTTCCTACGAGCAGTACTTC. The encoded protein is CASSLGGGSSYEQYF. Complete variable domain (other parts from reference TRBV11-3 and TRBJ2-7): EAGVVQSPRYKIIEKKQPVAFWCNPISGHNTLYWYLQNLGQGPELLIRYENEEAVDDSQLPKDRFSAERLKGVDSTLKIQPAELGDSAVYLCASSLGGGSSYEQYFGPGTRLTVT.

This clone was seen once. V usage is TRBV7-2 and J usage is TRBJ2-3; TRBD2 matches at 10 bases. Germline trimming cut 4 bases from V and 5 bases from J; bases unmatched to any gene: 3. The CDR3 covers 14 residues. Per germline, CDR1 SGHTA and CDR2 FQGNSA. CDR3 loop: CASSYLAGGDTQYF. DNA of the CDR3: TGTGCCAGCAGCTATTTAGCGGGGGGAGATACGCAGTATTTT.

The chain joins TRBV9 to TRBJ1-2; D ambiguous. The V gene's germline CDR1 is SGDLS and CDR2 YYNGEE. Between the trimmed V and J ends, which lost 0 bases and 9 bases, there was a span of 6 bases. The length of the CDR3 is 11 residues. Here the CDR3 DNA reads TGTGCCAGCAGCGTAGACAGTCGCTACACCTTC. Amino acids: CASSVDSRYTF.

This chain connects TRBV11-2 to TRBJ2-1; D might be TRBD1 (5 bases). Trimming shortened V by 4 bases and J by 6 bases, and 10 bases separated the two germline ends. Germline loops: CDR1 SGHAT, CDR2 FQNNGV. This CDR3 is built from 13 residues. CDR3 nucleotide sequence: TGTGCCAGCAGCTGGGGCAGTGGCAATGAGCAGTTCTTC. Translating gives CASSWGSGNEQFF.

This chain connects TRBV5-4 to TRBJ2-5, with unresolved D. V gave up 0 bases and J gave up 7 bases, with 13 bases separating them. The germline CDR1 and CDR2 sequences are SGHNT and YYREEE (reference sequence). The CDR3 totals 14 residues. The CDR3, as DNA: TGTGCCAGCAGCTTGGCCGAGGCTTCGGGGACCCAGTACTTC. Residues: CASSLAEASGTQYF.

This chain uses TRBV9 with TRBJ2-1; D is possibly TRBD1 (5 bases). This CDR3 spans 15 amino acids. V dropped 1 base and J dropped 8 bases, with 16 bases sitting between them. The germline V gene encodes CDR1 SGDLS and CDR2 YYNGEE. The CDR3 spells CASSVFSEGAHEQFF. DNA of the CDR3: TGTGCCAGCAGCGTATTCAGCGAAGGGGCTCATGAGCAGTTCTTC.

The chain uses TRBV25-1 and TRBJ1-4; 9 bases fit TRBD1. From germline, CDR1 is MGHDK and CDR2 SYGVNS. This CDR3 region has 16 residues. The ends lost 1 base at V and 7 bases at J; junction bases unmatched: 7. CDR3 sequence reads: CASSESATGGREKLFF. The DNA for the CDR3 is TGTGCCAGCAGTGAATCAGCAACAGGGGGCCGTGAAAAACTGTTTTTT.